These 8 T cell receptor beta chains share one sample of origin, sequenced in a study of blood T cell repertoires in COVID-19. TCRdb's copy holds only in-frame clones and misses some; the assay was immunoSEQ multiplex PCR. The sample has 110,000 to 150,000 clones, around 80% seen once. Sequencing was carried out using PBMCs or T cells enriched from blood (not recorded which). These TCRs come from a woman aged 45 to 65 who had recovered from COVID-19.

This clone showed up just a few times. The chain employs TRBV29-1 and TRBJ2-7; D uncertain. The CDR3 is made up of 13 amino acids. Trimming left V 1 base short and J 0 bases short, with 7 bases between. Germline CDR1 SQVTM, CDR2 ANQGSEA. CDR3 protein: CSVEGARSYEQYF. CDR3 in DNA: TGCAGCGTTGAAGGGGCCCGCTCCTACGAGCAGTACTTC.

The genes are TRBV7-9 and TRBJ2-1; D gene unclear. Germline CDR1 and CDR2: SEHNR and FQNEAQ (reference sequence). The CDR3 has 14 residues. V lost 0 bases to trimming and J lost 3 bases, with 6 bases between them. The CDR3 sequence is CASSLATGYNEQFF. CDR3 DNA sequence: TGTGCCAGCAGCTTAGCCACGGGCTACAATGAGCAGTTCTTC.

The chain is built from TRBV5-4 and TRBJ1-6, with D hard to call. The CDR3 is made up of 16 amino acids. CDR1 and CDR2 from the germline V gene are SGHNT and YYREEE (reference sequence). The V end lost 1 base, the J end lost 2 bases, and 10 bases lay between the germline ends. The CDR3, as DNA: TGTGCCAGCAGCTTGTCCGGAGGTACCTATAATTCACCCCTCCACTTT. Translating it yields CASSLSGGTYNSPLHF.

This clone occurred a few times. CDR3 coding DNA: TGTGCCAGCAGCCAAGACGGGGGGCTGCCTAATGAAAAACTGTTTTTT. Protein sequence: CASSQDGGLPNEKLFF. The rearrangement joins TRBV7-2 to TRBJ1-4; D possibly corresponds to TRBD1 (6 bases). This CDR3 contains 16 residues. V lost 5 bases and J 3 bases, leaving 16 bases between the germline ends. CDR1 and CDR2 from the germline V gene are SGHTA and FQGNSA.

This chain uses TRBV18 with TRBJ1-1; no definite D call. CDR3 length: 16 amino acids. The V gene lost 1 base and the J gene lost 0 bases, with 12 bases spanning the gap. CDR1 and CDR2 from the germline V gene are KGHSH and LQKENI. CDR3 region: CASSPLNSLLNTEAFF. CDR3 coding DNA: TGTGCCAGCTCACCACTAAACAGCCTGTTGAACACTGAAGCTTTCTTT.

The chain recombines TRBV5-6 with TRBJ1-2; no clear D. The CDR3 has 15 amino acids. Trimming removed 2 bases at V and 5 bases at J, with 16 bases between. The V gene's germline CDR1 is SGHDT and CDR2 YYEEEE. The CDR3 loop reads CASSFGRTPRYGYTF. The DNA of the CDR3 is TGTGCCAGCAGCTTTGGGAGGACTCCCCGGTATGGCTACACCTTC.

The chain links TRBV4-1 to TRBJ1-5, with 9 bases matching TRBD1. This CDR3 contains 17 residues. Germline trimming cut 0 bases from V and 4 bases from J; bases unmatched to any gene: 7. Looked up from germline, CDR1 is MGHRA and CDR2 is YSYEKL. The CDR3 is CASSQDPGQGGNQPQHF. The CDR3 nucleotides read TGCGCCAGCAGCCAAGATCCGGGACAGGGAGGGAATCAGCCCCAGCATTTT.

This clone showed up just once. The chain has TRBV28 and TRBJ2-7, with a possible D match to TRBD2 (5 bases). CDR1 and CDR2 from the germline V gene are MDHEN and SYDVKM. The CDR3 runs to 15 residues. Trimming took 5 bases from V and 1 from J, leaving 15 bases between them. The CDR3 DNA follows: TGTGCCAGCAGTCCGAACGGGATGAAATCCTACGAGCAGTACTTC. This encodes CASSPNGMKSYEQYF.